One sample yielded the 14 T cell receptor beta chains listed below, sequenced in a study of T cell responses to AZD1222 COVID-19 vaccine. Profiling relied on immunoSEQ multiplex PCR, and the TCRdb table lists in-frame clones only, not all of them. This repertoire shows under 150,000 clones, approximately 89% found once; its top ten account for 6.5%. Specimen: peripheral blood, collected 28 days after the second AZD1222 dose. The receptors shown here come from an adult who received the AZD1222 COVID-19 vaccine.

The V and J genes are TRBV28 and TRBJ2-7, with unresolved D. Trimming removed 5 bases at V and 0 bases at J, with 14 bases between. This CDR3 region has 15 residues. CDR1 MDHEN and CDR2 SYDVKM come from the germline V gene. For the CDR3, the DNA is TGTGCCAGCAGTCGTACAGATATCCTCTCCTACGAGCAGTACTTC. It translates to CASSRTDILSYEQYF.

This clone was detected only a few times. This chain joins TRBV5-1 and TRBJ1-2, with D perhaps matching TRBD1 (5 bases). The V end was cut by 4 bases, the J end by 8 bases, with 15 bases between. In germline, CDR1 is SGHRS, CDR2 YFSETQ. This CDR3 region has 13 residues. CDR3 sequence: CASSTSVGVGYTF. In DNA form, the CDR3 reads TGCGCCAGCAGCACGTCGGTGGGGGTAGGCTACACCTTC.

This clone was seen a few times. The rearrangement links TRBV7-2 to TRBJ2-5, with 8 bases identical to TRBD1. The V segment lost 1 base and the J segment 4 bases; nucleotides outside the gene matches: 2. From germline, CDR1 is SGHTA and CDR2 FQGNSA. The CDR3 sequence is 14 residues long. In DNA, the CDR3 is TGTGCCAGCAGCTTAGGGACAGGGTCAGAGACCCAGTACTTC. As protein: CASSLGTGSETQYF.

The chain recombines TRBV5-1 with TRBJ1-2, with TRBD1 as a possible D gene (5 bases). This CDR3 comprises 14 residues. V was cut by 4 bases and J by 1 base, with 11 bases left in between. CDR1 is SGHRS and CDR2 is YFSETQ in the germline V gene. The CDR3 region has the DNA TGCGCCAGCAGCCCCGGGGGGGTTAACTATGGCTACACCTTC. Residues: CASSPGGVNYGYTF. Based on the CDR3 plus reference TRBV5-1 and TRBJ1-2, the full variable domain is KAGVTQTPRYLIKTRGQQVTLSCSPISGHRSVSWYQQTPGQGLQFLFEYFSETQRNKGNFPGRFSGRQFSNSRSEMNVSTLELGDSALYLCASSPGGVNYGYTFGSGTRLTVV.

DNA of the CDR3: TGTGCCAGCAGCGTCTATCCCTCGACAGGGGCCCGTCGAACTGAAGCTTTCTTT. This gives the protein CASSVYPSTGARRTEAFF. This chain joins TRBV7-9 and TRBJ1-1; TRBD1 aligns across 8 bases. The CDR3 covers 18 residues. Trimming cost V 5 bases and J 5 bases; bases outside gene matches: 19. Germline V gives CDR1 SEHNR, CDR2 FQNEAQ (reference sequence).

The chain combines TRBV2 with TRBJ2-5; tentatively, D is TRBD1 (6 bases). Trimming pared 7 bases from V and 6 bases from J, leaving 21 bases between. This CDR3 contains 15 residues. Germline CDR1 is SNHLY and CDR2 is FYNNEI. This CDR3 reads CASTKMRQEPQTQYF. CDR3 in DNA: TGTGCCAGCACCAAGATGAGACAGGAGCCACAGACCCAGTACTTC.

V usage is TRBV18 and J usage is TRBJ1-1; a possible D gene is TRBD1 (5 bases). V was cut by 3 bases and J by 4 bases, with 12 bases left in between. This CDR3 contains 14 residues. Germline lookup yields CDR1 KGHSH and CDR2 LQKENI. Here the CDR3 DNA reads TGTGCCAGCTCACCGGACGGGGGAAGCACTGAAGCTTTCTTT. Translation: CASSPDGGSTEAFF.

The V and J genes are TRBV7-2 and TRBJ1-4; no firm D call. The germline gives CDR1 SGHTA, CDR2 FQGNSA. The CDR3 has 14 residues. Trimming took off 4 bases at V and 4 bases at J, with 10 bases between the two ends. The CDR3 loop reads CASSSRLHNEKLFF. The CDR3 nucleotides read TGTGCCAGCAGCTCAAGGCTCCATAATGAAAAACTGTTTTTT.

V is TRBV9 and J is TRBJ2-7; 9 positions match TRBD2. The CDR3 consists of 14 residues. Germline V gene lookup returns CDR1 SGDLS and CDR2 YYNGEE. V was pared by 3 bases and J by 5 bases, with 6 bases of the junction left unmatched. In DNA form, the CDR3 reads TGTGCCAGCAGCGCGACCCCTAGCGGGGACGAGCAGTACTTC. Protein sequence: CASSATPSGDEQYF.

This sequence joins TRBV6-5 and TRBJ2-2, with 7 bases identical to TRBD1. V was clipped by 4 bases and J by 2 bases; unmatched bases: 7. The CDR3 spans 16 residues. Germline loops: CDR1 MNHEY, CDR2 SVGAGI. CDR3 sequence reads: CASSLWTGSNTGELFF. The CDR3 DNA is TGTGCCAGCAGTTTATGGACAGGTTCAAACACCGGGGAGCTGTTTTTT.

The gene calls are TRBV19 and TRBJ1-2; D unresolved. V lost 3 bases, J lost 6 bases, and 11 bases lay in between. The CDR3 runs to 13 residues. The germline V gene encodes CDR1 LNHDA and CDR2 SQIVND (reference sequence). CDR3 in DNA: TGTGCCAGTAGTATGGTAGCCAGAGATGGCTACACCTTC. Its translation: CASSMVARDGYTF.

J is TRBJ2-7 and V is TRBV5-6, with 9 bases lining up with TRBD1. The CDR3 spans 15 residues. The germline V gene encodes CDR1 SGHDT and CDR2 YYEEEE. After removal of 0 bases from V and 4 bases from J, the junction contained 5 bases not matched to a gene. The CDR3 region is CASSLVGQGAYEQYF. DNA for the CDR3: TGTGCCAGCAGCTTGGTGGGACAGGGAGCTTACGAGCAGTACTTC.

The chain has TRBV2 and TRBJ2-3, with a weak D call TRBD1 (6 bases). CDR1 is SNHLY and CDR2 is FYNNEI in the germline V gene. The CDR3 spans 13 residues. Trimming took off 6 bases at V and 9 bases at J, with 16 bases between the two ends. The CDR3 coding sequence is TGTGCCAGCAGCCTCCGACAGGCAGGAACGCAGTATTTT. Its protein product is CASSLRQAGTQYF.

This clone came up once. The chain joins TRBV13 to TRBJ2-5; 7 bases align to TRBD1. After removal of 5 bases from V and 0 bases from J, the junction contained 3 bases not matched to a gene. The CDR3 is 14 residues long. Germline V gene data show CDR1 as PRHDT and CDR2 as FYEKMQ (reference sequence). CDR3 amino acids: CASSGTVNQETQYF. The CDR3 DNA follows: TGTGCCAGCAGCGGGACAGTTAACCAAGAGACCCAGTACTTC.